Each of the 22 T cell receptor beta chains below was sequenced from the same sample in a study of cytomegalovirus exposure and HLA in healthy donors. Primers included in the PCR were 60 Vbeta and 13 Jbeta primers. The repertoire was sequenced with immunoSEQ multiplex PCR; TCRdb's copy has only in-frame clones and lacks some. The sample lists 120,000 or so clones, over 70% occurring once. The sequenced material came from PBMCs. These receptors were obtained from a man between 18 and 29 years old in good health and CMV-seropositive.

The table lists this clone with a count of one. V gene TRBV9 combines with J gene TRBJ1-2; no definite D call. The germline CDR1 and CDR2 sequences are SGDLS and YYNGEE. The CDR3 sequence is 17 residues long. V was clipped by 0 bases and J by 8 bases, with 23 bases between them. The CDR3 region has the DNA TGTGCCAGCAGCGTAGTTCGTCCGGCGGATCACCGGGAGGGCTACACCTTC. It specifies CASSVVRPADHREGYTF.

The CDR3 bases are TGTGCCAGCAGTTCGGGGGATGGGACAGGGATTGAAAAACTGTTTTTT. This encodes CASSSGDGTGIEKLFF. This chain uses TRBV6-6 with TRBJ1-4; 9 nucleotides match TRBD1. Germline CDR1 and CDR2: MNHNY and SVGAGI (reference sequence). This CDR3 has 16 amino acids. V gave up 4 bases and J gave up 7 bases; unmatched junction bases: 10.

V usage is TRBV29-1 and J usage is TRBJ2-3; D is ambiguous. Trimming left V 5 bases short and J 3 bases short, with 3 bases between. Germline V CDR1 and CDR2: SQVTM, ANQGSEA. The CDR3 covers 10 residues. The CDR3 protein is CSVQTDTQYF. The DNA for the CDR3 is TGCAGCGTTCAGACAGATACGCAGTATTTT.

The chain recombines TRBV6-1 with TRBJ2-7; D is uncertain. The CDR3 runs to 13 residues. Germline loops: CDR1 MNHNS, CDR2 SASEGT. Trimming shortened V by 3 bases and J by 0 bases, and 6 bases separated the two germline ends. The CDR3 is CASSDLPSYEQYF. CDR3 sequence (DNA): TGTGCCAGCAGTGACCTCCCCTCCTACGAGCAGTACTTC.

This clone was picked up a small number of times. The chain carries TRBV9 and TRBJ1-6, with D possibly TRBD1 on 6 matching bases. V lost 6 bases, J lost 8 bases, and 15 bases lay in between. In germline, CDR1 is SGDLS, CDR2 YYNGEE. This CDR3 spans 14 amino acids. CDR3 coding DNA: TGTGCCAGCACGGGGACATTAGGAGATTCACCCCTCCACTTT. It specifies CASTGTLGDSPLHF.

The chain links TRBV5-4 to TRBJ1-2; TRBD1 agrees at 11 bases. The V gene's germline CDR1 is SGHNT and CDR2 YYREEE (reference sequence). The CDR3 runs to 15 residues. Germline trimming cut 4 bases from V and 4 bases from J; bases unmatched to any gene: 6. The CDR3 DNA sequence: TGTGCCAGCAGCCCCCGGACAGGGGGCTTCTATGGCTACACCTTC. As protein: CASSPRTGGFYGYTF.

The DNA for the CDR3 is TGTGCCAGCCAAGGTCGGCTAGCGGGCCAAGAGACCCAGTACTTC. This codes for CASQGRLAGQETQYF. The chain combines TRBV2 with TRBJ2-5, with 8 bases that match TRBD2. The CDR3 length is 15 residues. Looked up from germline, CDR1 is SNHLY and CDR2 is FYNNEI. The V and J ends lost 8 bases and 1 base, in that order; junction bases with no gene match: 9.

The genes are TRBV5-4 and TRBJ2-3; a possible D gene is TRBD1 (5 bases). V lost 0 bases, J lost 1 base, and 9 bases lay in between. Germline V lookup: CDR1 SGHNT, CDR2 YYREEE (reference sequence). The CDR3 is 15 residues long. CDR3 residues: CASSLDWGGTDTQYF. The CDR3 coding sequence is TGTGCCAGCAGCTTGGATTGGGGCGGCACAGATACGCAGTATTTT.

The CDR3 loop is CASTLRGSETEAFF. The CDR3 bases are TGTGCCAGCACTCTTCGGGGAAGCGAGACTGAAGCTTTCTTT. The genes are TRBV6-6 and TRBJ1-1, with D uncertain. Germline V gives CDR1 MNHNY, CDR2 SVGAGI (reference sequence). This CDR3 region has 14 residues. Between the trimmed V and J ends, which lost 7 bases and 5 bases, there was a span of 17 bases.

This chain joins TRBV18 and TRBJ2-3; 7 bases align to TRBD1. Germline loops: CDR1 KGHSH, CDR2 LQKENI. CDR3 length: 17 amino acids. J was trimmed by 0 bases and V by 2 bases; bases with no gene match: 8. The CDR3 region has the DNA TGTGCCAGCTCACCAACGAGGACAGGCTACAGCACAGATACGCAGTATTTT. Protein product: CASSPTRTGYSTDTQYF. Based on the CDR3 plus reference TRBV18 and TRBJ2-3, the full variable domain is NAGVMQNPRHLVRRRGQEARLRCSPMKGHSHVYWYRQLPEEGLKFMVYLQKENIIDESGMPKERFSAEFPKEGPSILRIQQVVRGDSAAYFCASSPTRTGYSTDTQYFGPGTRLTVL.

The CDR3 region is CASSLSPLTSGSYNEQFF. The CDR3 DNA is TGTGCCAGCAGCTTAAGCCCGCTAACTAGCGGGTCCTACAATGAGCAGTTCTTC. The rearrangement links TRBV13 to TRBJ2-1; 9 bases fit TRBD2. Trimming at V came to 2 bases and at J to 1 base, leaving 9 bases not matched to a gene. The CDR3 totals 18 residues. CDR1 and CDR2 from the germline V gene are PRHDT and FYEKMQ (reference sequence).

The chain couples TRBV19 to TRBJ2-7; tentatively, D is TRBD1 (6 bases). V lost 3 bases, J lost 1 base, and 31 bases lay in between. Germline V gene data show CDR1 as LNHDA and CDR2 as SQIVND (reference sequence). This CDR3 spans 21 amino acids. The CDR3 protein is CASSIERRVSGSRGRSYEQYF. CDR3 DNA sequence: TGTGCCAGTAGTATTGAGCGGCGGGTTTCGGGATCCAGGGGAAGGTCCTACGAGCAGTACTTC.

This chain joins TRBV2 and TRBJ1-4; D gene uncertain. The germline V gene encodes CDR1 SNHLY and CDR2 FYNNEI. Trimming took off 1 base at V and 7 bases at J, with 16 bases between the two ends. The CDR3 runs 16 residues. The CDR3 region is CASSEVIILSSEKLFF. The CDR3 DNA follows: TGTGCCAGCAGTGAAGTTATTATCCTCTCGAGTGAAAAACTGTTTTTT.

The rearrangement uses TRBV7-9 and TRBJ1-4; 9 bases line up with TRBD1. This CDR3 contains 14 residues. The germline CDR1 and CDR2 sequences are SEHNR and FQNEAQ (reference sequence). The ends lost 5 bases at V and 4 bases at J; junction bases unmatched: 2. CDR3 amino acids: CASSRTGDNEKLFF. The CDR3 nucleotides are TGTGCCAGCAGCCGGACAGGGGATAATGAAAAACTGTTTTTT. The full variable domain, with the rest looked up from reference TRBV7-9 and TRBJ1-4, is DTGVSQNPRHKITKRGQNVTFRCDPISEHNRLYWYRQTLGQGPEFLTYFQNEAQLEKSRLLSDRFSAERPKGSFSTLEIQRTEQGDSAMYLCASSRTGDNEKLFFGSGTQLSVL.

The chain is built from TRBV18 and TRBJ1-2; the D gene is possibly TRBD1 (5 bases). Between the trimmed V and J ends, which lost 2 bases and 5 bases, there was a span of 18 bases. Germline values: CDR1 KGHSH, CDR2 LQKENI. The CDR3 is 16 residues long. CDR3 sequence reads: CASSPGTLAGGYGYTF. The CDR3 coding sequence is TGTGCCAGCTCACCAGGAACTCTGGCTGGGGGGTATGGCTACACCTTC.

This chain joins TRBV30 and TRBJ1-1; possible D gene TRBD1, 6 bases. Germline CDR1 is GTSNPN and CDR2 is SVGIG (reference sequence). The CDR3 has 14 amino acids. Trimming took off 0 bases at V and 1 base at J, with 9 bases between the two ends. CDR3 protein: CAWSVGRGNTEAFF. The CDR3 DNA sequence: TGTGCCTGGAGTGTCGGCAGGGGGAACACTGAAGCTTTCTTT. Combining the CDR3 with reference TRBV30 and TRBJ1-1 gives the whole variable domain SQTIHQWPATLVQPVGSPLSLECTVEGTSNPNLYWYRQAAGRGLQLLFYSVGIGQISSEVPQNLSASRPQDRQFILSSKKLLLSDSGFYLCAWSVGRGNTEAFFGQGTRLTVV.

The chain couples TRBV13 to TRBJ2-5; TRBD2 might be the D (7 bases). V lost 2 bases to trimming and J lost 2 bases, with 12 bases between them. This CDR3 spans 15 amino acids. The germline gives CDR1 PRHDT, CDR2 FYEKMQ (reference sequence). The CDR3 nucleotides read TGTGCCAGCAGCTTACGTGGGGGGGCTCAAGAGACCCAGTACTTC. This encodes CASSLRGGAQETQYF.

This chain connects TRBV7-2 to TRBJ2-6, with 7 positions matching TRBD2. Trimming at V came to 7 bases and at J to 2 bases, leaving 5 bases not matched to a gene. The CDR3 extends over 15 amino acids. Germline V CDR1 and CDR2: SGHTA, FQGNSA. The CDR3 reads CASTSGGAGANVLTF. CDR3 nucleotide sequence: TGTGCCAGCACCAGTGGGGGGGCTGGGGCCAACGTCCTGACTTTC.

The CDR3 here is CASSSQGSYEQYF. CDR3 DNA: TGTGCCAGCAGTTCTCAGGGGTCATACGAGCAGTACTTC. The chain employs TRBV2 and TRBJ2-7, with D possibly being TRBD1 (6 bases). Germline CDR1 SNHLY, CDR2 FYNNEI. V was shortened by 5 bases and J by 4 bases, with 12 bases between the two germline ends. The CDR3 spans 13 residues.

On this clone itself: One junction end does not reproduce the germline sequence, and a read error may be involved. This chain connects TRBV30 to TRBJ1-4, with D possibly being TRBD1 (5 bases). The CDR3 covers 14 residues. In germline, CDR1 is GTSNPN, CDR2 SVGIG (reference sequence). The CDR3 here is CAWRAGTTTEKLFF. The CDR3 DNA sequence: TGTGCCTGGAGAGCCGGGACTACTACTGAAAAACTGTTTTTT.

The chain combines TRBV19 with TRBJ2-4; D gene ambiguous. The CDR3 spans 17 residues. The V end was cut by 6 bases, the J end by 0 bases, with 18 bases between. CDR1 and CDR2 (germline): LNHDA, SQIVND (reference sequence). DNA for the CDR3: TGTGCCAGTAGCCGAGGCTTAAGTGAATCAGCCAAAAACATTCAGTACTTC. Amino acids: CASSRGLSESAKNIQYF.

DNA of the CDR3: TGTGCCAGCAGGCGGGGGGGCAGGGCTGAGACCCAGTACTTC. It is translated as CASRRGGRAETQYF. The gene calls are TRBV6-1 and TRBJ2-5; 9 nucleotides line up with TRBD2. This CDR3 spans 14 amino acids. Looked up from germline, CDR1 is MNHNS and CDR2 is SASEGT. Germline trimming cut 6 bases from V and 5 bases from J; bases unmatched to any gene: 7.